This T cell receptor beta chain was identified in a study of blood T cell repertoires in COVID-19. Study-level information: Acute-phase and convalescent COVID-19 samples originated in the United States, Italy and Spain. PBMCs, B-cell-depleted T cells, or T cells provided the cDNA or gDNA that made up the material.

V trimming: 4 bases; J trimming: 5 bases; junction bases outside the gene matches: 8. CDR3 size: 16 residues. Germline V CDR1 and CDR2: MNHEY, SVGAGI. Libraries were prepared by immunoSEQ multiplex PCR; TCRdb keeps only in-frame clonotypes and omits some of them. The sample holds some 120,000 clones, approximately 90% seen once. Sequencing input: peripheral blood. V gene TRBV6-5 combines with J gene TRBJ2-2; TRBD1 agrees at 9 bases. The sequence came from a human donor with active COVID-19. The donor label of this sample is uncertain. DNA for the CDR3: TGTGCCAGCAGTTCCCCGGGACAGGGTTTTACCGGGGAGCTGTTTTTT. Amino acid sequence: CASSSPGQGFTGELFF.